This entry is about one T cell receptor (beta chain). The record originates from a study of blood T cell repertoires in COVID-19. As originally analysed: Scientists estimated how many nucleated cells there were by amplifying reference gene primers. The method was immunoSEQ multiplex PCR; TCRdb's version includes in-frame clones alone and lacks a portion of them. That table furnishes V, J and clone size, whereas the DNA furnished D and trimming. The sample lists about 220,000 clones, 82% occurring once. CDR3 length equals 12 residues. V lost 5 bases and J 6 bases, leaving 10 bases between the germline ends. The germline V gene has CDR1 SGHTA and CDR2 FQGNSA.

The clonotype was recovered from a woman at least 80 years old with acute or convalescent COVID-19. The sample was peripheral blood. The chain recombines TRBV7-2 with TRBJ1-1; no reliable D call. The CDR3: CASSLVGAEAFF. The CDR3 DNA reads TGTGCCAGCAGCCTAGTCGGGGCTGAAGCTTTCTTT. The full variable domain, its missing parts supplied by reference TRBV7-2 and TRBJ1-1, is GAGVSQSPSNKVTEKGKDVELRCDPISGHTALYWYRQSLGQGLEFLIYFQGNSAPDKSGLPSDRFSAERTGGSVSTLTIQRTQQEDSAVYLCASSLVGAEAFFGQGTRLTVV.